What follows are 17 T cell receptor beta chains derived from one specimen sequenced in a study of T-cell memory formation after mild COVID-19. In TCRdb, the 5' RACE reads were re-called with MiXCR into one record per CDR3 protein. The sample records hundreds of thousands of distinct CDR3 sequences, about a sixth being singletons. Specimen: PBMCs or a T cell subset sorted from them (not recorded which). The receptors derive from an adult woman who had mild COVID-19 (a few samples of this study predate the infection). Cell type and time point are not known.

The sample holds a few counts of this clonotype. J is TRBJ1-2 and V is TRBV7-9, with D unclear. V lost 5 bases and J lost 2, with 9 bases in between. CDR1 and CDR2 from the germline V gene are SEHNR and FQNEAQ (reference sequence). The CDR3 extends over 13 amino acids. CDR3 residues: CASSHVGNYGYTF. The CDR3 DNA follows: TGTGCCAGCAGCCACGTAGGGAACTATGGCTACACCTTC. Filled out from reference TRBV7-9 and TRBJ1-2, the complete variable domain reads DTGVSQNPRHKITKRGQNVTFRCDPISEHNRLYWYRQTLGQGPEFLTYFQNEAQLEKSRLLSDRFSAERPKGSFSTLEIQRTEQGDSAMYLCASSHVGNYGYTFGSGTRLTVV.

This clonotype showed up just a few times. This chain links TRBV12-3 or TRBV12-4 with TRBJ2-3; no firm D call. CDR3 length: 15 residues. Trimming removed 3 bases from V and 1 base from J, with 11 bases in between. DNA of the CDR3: TGTGCCAGCAGTTTGGGTCATCGGGGCACAGATACGCAGTATTTT. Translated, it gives CASSLGHRGTDTQYF.

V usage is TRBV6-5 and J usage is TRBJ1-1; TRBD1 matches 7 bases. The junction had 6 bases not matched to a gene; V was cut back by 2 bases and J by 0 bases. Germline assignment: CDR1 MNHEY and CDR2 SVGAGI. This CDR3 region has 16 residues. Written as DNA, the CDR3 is TGTGCCAGCAGTTACCAGGGGGGTACTATGAACACTGAAGCTTTCTTT. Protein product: CASSYQGGTMNTEAFF.

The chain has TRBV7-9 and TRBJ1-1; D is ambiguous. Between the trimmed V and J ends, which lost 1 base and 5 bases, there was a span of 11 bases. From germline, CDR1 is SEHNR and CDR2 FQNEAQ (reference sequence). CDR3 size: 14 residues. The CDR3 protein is CASSLGVPWTEAFF. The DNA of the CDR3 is TGTGCCAGCAGCTTAGGGGTCCCCTGGACTGAAGCTTTCTTT.

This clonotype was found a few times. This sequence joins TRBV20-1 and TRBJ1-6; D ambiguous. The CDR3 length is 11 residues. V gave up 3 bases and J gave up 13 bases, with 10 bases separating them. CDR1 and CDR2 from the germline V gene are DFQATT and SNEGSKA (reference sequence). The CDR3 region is CSASQVGPLHF. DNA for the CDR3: TGCAGTGCTAGCCAGGTGGGGCCCCTCCACTTT.

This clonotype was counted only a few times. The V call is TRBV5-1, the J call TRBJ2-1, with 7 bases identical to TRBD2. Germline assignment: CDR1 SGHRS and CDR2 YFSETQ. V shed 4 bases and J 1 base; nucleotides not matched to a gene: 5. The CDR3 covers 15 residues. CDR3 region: CASSRARESYNEQFF. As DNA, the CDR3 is TGCGCCAGCAGCAGAGCGCGGGAGTCCTACAATGAGCAGTTCTTC. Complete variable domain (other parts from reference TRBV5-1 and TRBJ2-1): KAGVTQTPRYLIKTRGQQVTLSCSPISGHRSVSWYQQTPGQGLQFLFEYFSETQRNKGNFPGRFSGRQFSNSRSEMNVSTLELGDSALYLCASSRARESYNEQFFGPGTRLTVL.

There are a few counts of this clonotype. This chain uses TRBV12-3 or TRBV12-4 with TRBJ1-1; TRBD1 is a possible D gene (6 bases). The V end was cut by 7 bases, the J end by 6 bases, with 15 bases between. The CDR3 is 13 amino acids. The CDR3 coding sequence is TGTGCCAGCACCTGGACAGAAGCTTCTGAAGCTTTCTTT. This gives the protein CASTWTEASEAFF.

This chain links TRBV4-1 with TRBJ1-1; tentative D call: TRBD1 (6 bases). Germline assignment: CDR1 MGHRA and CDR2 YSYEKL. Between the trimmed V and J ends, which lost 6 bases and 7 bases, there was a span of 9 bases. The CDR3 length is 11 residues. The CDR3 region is CASRRTDEAFF. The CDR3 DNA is TGCGCCAGCAGAAGGACAGATGAAGCTTTCTTT.

The CDR3 reads CSAGWTGEGQPQHF. The CDR3, as DNA: TGCAGTGCTGGATGGACAGGGGAAGGTCAGCCCCAGCATTTT. This sequence joins TRBV20-1 and TRBJ1-5; TRBD1 matches 9 bases. The germline CDR1 and CDR2 sequences are DFQATT and SNEGSKA (reference sequence). The CDR3 extends over 14 amino acids. Germline trimming cut 5 bases from V and 6 bases from J; bases unmatched to any gene: 8.

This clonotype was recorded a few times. The CDR3 loop is CASSPRTSGRQDGELFF. Here the CDR3 DNA reads TGTGCCAGCAGCCCCCGGACTAGCGGGAGACAGGACGGGGAGCTGTTTTTT. V gene TRBV11-2 combines with J gene TRBJ2-2, with 13 bases aligning to TRBD2. CDR3 length: 17 amino acids. Germline values: CDR1 SGHAT, CDR2 FQNNGV. Trimming removed 5 bases from V and 7 bases from J; junction bases left unmatched: 10.

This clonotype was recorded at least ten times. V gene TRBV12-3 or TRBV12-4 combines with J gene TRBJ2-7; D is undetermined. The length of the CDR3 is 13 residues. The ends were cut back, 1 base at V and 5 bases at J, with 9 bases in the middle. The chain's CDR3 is CASSLGVTHEQYF. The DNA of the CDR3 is TGTGCCAGCAGTTTAGGGGTCACCCACGAGCAGTACTTC.

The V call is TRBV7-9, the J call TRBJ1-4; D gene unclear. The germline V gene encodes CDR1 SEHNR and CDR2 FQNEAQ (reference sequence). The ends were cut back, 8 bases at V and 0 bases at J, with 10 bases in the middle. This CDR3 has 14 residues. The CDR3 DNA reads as TGTGCCAGCGGTTCCCATGCAACTAATGAAAAACTGTTTTTT. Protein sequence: CASGSHATNEKLFF. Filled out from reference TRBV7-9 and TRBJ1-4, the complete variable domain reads DTGVSQNPRHKITKRGQNVTFRCDPISEHNRLYWYRQTLGQGPEFLTYFQNEAQLEKSRLLSDRFSAERPKGSFSTLEIQRTEQGDSAMYLCASGSHATNEKLFFGSGTQLSVL.

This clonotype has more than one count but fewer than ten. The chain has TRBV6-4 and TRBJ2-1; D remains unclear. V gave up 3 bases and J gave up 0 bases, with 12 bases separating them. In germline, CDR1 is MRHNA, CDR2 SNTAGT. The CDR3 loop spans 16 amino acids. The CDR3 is CASSEYYVSSYNEQFF. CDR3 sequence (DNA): TGTGCCAGCAGTGAATATTACGTTAGCTCCTACAATGAGCAGTTCTTC.

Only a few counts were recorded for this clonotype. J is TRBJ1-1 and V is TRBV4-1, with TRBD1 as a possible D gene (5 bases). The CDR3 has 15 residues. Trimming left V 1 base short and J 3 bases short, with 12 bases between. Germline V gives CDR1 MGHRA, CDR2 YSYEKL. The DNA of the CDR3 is TGCGCCAGCAGCCAAGGACGGGGGAGGGACACTGAAGCTTTCTTT. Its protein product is CASSQGRGRDTEAFF.

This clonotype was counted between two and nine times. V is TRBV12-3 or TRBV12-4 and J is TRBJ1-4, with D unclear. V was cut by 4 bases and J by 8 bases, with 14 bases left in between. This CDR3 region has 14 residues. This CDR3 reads CASSSSRVGEKLFF. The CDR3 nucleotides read TGTGCCAGCAGTTCCTCAAGGGTGGGCGAAAAACTGTTTTTT.

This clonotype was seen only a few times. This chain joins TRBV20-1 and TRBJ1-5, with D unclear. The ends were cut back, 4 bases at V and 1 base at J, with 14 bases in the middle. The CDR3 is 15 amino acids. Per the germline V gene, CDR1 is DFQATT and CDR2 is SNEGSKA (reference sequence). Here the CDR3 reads CSANPVIESNQPQHF. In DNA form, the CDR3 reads TGCAGTGCTAACCCCGTCATCGAAAGCAATCAGCCCCAGCATTTT.

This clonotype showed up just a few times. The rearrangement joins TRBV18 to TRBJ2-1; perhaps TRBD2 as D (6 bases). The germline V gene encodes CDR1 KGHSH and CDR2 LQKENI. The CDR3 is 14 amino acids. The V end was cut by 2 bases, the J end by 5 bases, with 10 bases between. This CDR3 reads CASSPSGVNNEQFF. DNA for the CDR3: TGTGCCAGCTCACCATCGGGGGTTAACAATGAGCAGTTCTTC.